This entry lists 2 T cell receptor beta chains sequenced from one sample in a study of Graves' ophthalmopathy and Graves' hyperthyroidism. RNA transcripts were the template, and TCR beta CDR3 regions were amplified from them. HTBI primers primed a first-round RT-PCR, and a second-round multiplex PCR followed. TCRdb passed the multiplex PCR reads through MiXCR, listing each CDR3 protein once. In the table there are 660,000 or so distinct CDR3 sequences, about two fifths of which are singletons. Input material: peripheral blood. The receptors here all came from an adult man with Graves' ophthalmopathy.

This clonotype was detected many times. The gene calls are TRBV2 and TRBJ1-3; D might be TRBD1 (6 bases). Trimming removed 6 bases at V and 7 bases at J, with 16 bases between. Per the germline V gene, CDR1 is SNHLY and CDR2 is FYNNEI. This CDR3 is built from 14 residues. The CDR3 spells CASRLGGQGNTIYF. As DNA, the CDR3 is TGTGCCAGCAGGCTCGGGGGGCAGGGGAACACCATATATTTT.

V usage is TRBV10-3 and J usage is TRBJ1-5; 9 nucleotides line up with TRBD1. Trimming at V came to 7 bases and at J to 5 bases, leaving 6 bases not matched to a gene. Germline V gene sequence: CDR1 ENHRY, CDR2 SYGVKD. This CDR3 has 14 residues. Here the CDR3 DNA reads TGTGCCATCAACCGGGACAGGGATGATCAGCCCCAGCATTTT. Amino acid sequence: CAINRDRDDQPQHF.